Below, 14 T cell receptor beta chains from the same sample are listed, as sequenced in a study of blood T cell repertoires in COVID-19. The repertoire was sequenced with immunoSEQ multiplex PCR; TCRdb's copy has only in-frame clones and lacks some. The sample shows 75,000 to 85,000 clones, about 85% of them seen only once. Sample: peripheral blood. These TCRs come from a man between 60 and 75 years old with COVID-19, enrolled during active disease.

The rearrangement joins TRBV29-1 to TRBJ1-4, with 8 bases matching TRBD1. Trimming cost V 6 bases and J 8 bases; bases outside gene matches: 11. The CDR3 is made up of 14 amino acids. Germline CDR1 SQVTM, CDR2 ANQGSEA. The CDR3 DNA is TGCAGCGTGGGAGTGACAGGGGTCGGGGAAAAACTGTTTTTT. Residues: CSVGVTGVGEKLFF.

The chain couples TRBV6-5 to TRBJ2-1; the D gene is possibly TRBD1 (6 bases). The length of the CDR3 is 15 residues. Trimming pared 3 bases from V and 2 bases from J, leaving 11 bases between. Germline CDR1 is MNHEY and CDR2 is SVGAGI. The CDR3 protein is CASSYGQGTYNEQFF. In DNA, the CDR3 is TGTGCCAGCAGTTATGGGCAGGGGACCTACAATGAGCAGTTCTTC.

This clone was seen once. The J gene is TRBJ2-2, the V gene TRBV6-5, with D perhaps matching TRBD1 (5 bases). The CDR3 has 14 residues. The ends were cut back, 6 bases at V and 2 bases at J, with 10 bases in the middle. Germline V gene data show CDR1 as MNHEY and CDR2 as SVGAGI. The CDR3 is CASRGPYNTGELFF. The CDR3 nucleotides are TGTGCCAGCAGGGGGCCATATAACACCGGGGAGCTGTTTTTT.

This chain connects TRBV5-1 to TRBJ2-2, with D possibly being TRBD2 (6 bases). V was cut by 7 bases and J by 2 bases, with 15 bases left in between. The CDR3 covers 15 residues. CDR1 is SGHRS and CDR2 is YFSETQ in the germline V gene. The CDR3 sequence: CASGRGTPNTGELFF. As DNA, the CDR3 is TGCGCCAGCGGAAGAGGGACTCCAAACACCGGGGAGCTGTTTTTT.

The chain recombines TRBV7-9 with TRBJ1-1; D might be TRBD1 (6 bases). The germline V and J ends were trimmed by 5 bases and 13 bases, with 17 bases remaining between them. The CDR3 runs 12 residues. Germline CDR1 and CDR2: SEHNR and FQNEAQ (reference sequence). The CDR3 coding sequence is TGTGCCAGCAGCCAAGCAAACCGGGACATTTTCTTT. It specifies CASSQANRDIFF. The entire variable domain, with the rest obtained from reference TRBV7-9 and TRBJ1-1, is as follows: DTGVSQNPRHKITKRGQNVTFRCDPISEHNRLYWYRQTLGQGPEFLTYFQNEAQLEKSRLLSDRFSAERPKGSFSTLEIQRTEQGDSAMYLCASSQANRDIFFGQGTRLTVV.

The rearrangement links TRBV28 to TRBJ1-5; D is perhaps TRBD1 (5 bases). CDR1 is MDHEN, CDR2 SYDVKM, per germline. The V end was cut by 1 base, the J end by 9 bases, with 13 bases between. The CDR3 runs to 14 residues. CDR3 bases: TGTGCCAGCAGTTTATATACGGGGGAGAGGCCCCAGCATTTT. Its translation: CASSLYTGERPQHF.

The chain is built from TRBV28 and TRBJ2-7; 8 bases align to TRBD2. The CDR3 sequence is 15 residues long. From germline, CDR1 is MDHEN and CDR2 SYDVKM. J was trimmed by 0 bases and V by 7 bases; bases with no gene match: 8. CDR3 loop: CASMPPGLDSYEQYF. The CDR3 DNA reads as TGTGCCAGCATGCCACCGGGACTAGACTCCTACGAGCAGTACTTC. The full variable domain, rest sourced from reference TRBV28 and TRBJ2-7, is DVKVTQSSRYLVKRTGEKVFLECVQDMDHENMFWYRQDPGLGLRLIYFSYDVKMKEKGDIPEGYSVSREKKERFSLILESASTNQTSMYLCASMPPGLDSYEQYFGPGTRLTVT.

The chain couples TRBV5-1 to TRBJ1-1; the match to TRBD1 covers 7 bases. V was pared by 4 bases and J by 0 bases, with 9 bases of the junction left unmatched. Germline V gene sequence: CDR1 SGHRS, CDR2 YFSETQ. CDR3 length: 16 residues. CDR3 in DNA: TGCGCCAGCAGCAATGCCGGGACAGCCTTGAACACTGAAGCTTTCTTT. It is translated as CASSNAGTALNTEAFF.

The rearrangement joins TRBV7-9 to TRBJ1-1; 9 nucleotides align to TRBD1. The V gene end was trimmed by 5 bases and the J gene end by 1 base; junction bases not matched to a gene: 11. This CDR3 spans 17 amino acids. Germline V gives CDR1 SEHNR, CDR2 FQNEAQ (reference sequence). This CDR3 is CASSPRTGAAGNTEAFF. The CDR3 region has the DNA TGTGCCAGCAGCCCCCGGACAGGGGCCGCTGGGAACACTGAAGCTTTCTTT.

The CDR3 coding sequence is TGTGCCTGGAGTAAACTGATCTCTGGAAACACCATATATTTT. It translates to CAWSKLISGNTIYF. The chain has TRBV30 and TRBJ1-3, with D hard to call. The CDR3 spans 14 residues. Trimming cost V 2 bases and J 0 bases, with 8 bases left between them. Germline V gives CDR1 GTSNPN, CDR2 SVGIG (reference sequence).

The CDR3 nucleotides read TGTGCCTGGACGCGAGGTGCGGGGGGCATGGGTGAGCAGTTCTTC. It is translated as CAWTRGAGGMGEQFF. The V call is TRBV30, the J call TRBJ2-1; 8 nucleotides agree with TRBD2. Germline V CDR1 and CDR2: GTSNPN, SVGIG (reference sequence). This CDR3 has 15 amino acids. V gave up 4 bases and J gave up 9 bases; unmatched junction bases: 14.

This chain joins TRBV10-3 and TRBJ2-7; 9 positions match TRBD1. The CDR3 is made up of 16 amino acids. The V gene end was trimmed by 9 bases and the J gene end by 2 bases; junction bases not matched to a gene: 14. CDR1 and CDR2 from the germline V gene are ENHRY and SYGVKD. The CDR3 DNA reads TGTGCCATAAGCAATGAAAAACAGGGGGCAACCTACGAGCAGTACTTC. Translating gives CAISNEKQGATYEQYF.

V and J are TRBV10-1 and TRBJ2-7, with D possibly being TRBD1 (6 bases). This CDR3 has 13 residues. The V gene's germline CDR1 is WNHNN and CDR2 SYGVQD (reference sequence). V dropped 6 bases and J dropped 3 bases, with 12 bases sitting between them. CDR3 protein: CASSQDSGYEQYF. The DNA for the CDR3 is TGCGCCAGCAGCCAGGACAGCGGCTACGAGCAGTACTTC.

DNA for the CDR3: TGTGCCAGCAGTGGGCTAGCGGGGGGGCTCTCCTACAATGAGCAGTTCTTC. Amino acids: CASSGLAGGLSYNEQFF. The chain combines TRBV2 with TRBJ2-1; 12 bases line up with TRBD2. V lost 4 bases to trimming and J lost 0 bases; unmatched junction nucleotides: 4. The CDR3 runs to 17 residues. Germline-derived CDR1 and CDR2 are SNHLY and FYNNEI.